The present entry profiles one T cell receptor (beta chain) with its context. This specimen belongs to a study of blood T cell repertoires in COVID-19. For the study at large: COVID-19 samples from acute and convalescent phases originated in the United States, Italy and Spain.

In the original analysis: Researchers report that nucleated cell counts were estimated from reference gene primer amplification. The assay was immunoSEQ multiplex PCR, and TCRdb's table has in-frame clones only and misses some. The DNA gave D and trimming, while V, J and clone size come from that table. This table has 90,000 to 140,000 clones, roughly 80% appearing once. This CDR3 has 10 amino acids. Trimming took 5 bases from V and 6 from J, leaving 7 bases between them. Germline CDR1 is GTSNPN and CDR2 is SVGIG (reference sequence). The rearrangement joins TRBV30 to TRBJ1-1; D uncertain. Sequencing used peripheral blood. The sequence came from a woman between 65 and 79 years old with acute or convalescent COVID-19. As DNA, the CDR3 is TGTGCCTGGGCTGAGTCTGAAGCTTTCTTT. It encodes CAWAESEAFF.